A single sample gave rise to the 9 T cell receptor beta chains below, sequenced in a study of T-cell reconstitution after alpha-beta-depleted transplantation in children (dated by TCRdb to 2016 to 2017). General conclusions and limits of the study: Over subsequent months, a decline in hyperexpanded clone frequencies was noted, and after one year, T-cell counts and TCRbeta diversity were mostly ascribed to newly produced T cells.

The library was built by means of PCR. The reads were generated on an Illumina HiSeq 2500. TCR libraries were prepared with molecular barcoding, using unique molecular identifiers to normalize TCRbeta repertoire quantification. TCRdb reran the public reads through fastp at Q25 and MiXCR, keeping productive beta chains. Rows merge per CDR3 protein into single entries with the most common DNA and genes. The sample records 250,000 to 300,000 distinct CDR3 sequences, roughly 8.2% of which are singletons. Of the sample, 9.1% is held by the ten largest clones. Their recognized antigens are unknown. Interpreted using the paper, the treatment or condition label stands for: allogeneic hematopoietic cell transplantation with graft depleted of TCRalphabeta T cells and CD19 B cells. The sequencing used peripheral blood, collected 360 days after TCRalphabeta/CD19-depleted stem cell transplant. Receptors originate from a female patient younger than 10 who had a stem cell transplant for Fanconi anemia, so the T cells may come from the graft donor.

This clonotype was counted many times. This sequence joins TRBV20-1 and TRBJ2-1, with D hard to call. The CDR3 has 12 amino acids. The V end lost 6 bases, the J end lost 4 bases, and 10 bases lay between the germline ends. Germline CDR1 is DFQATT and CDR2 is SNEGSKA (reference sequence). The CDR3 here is CSAPKVYNEQFF. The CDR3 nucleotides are TGCAGTGCCCCCAAGGTTTACAATGAGCAGTTCTTC.

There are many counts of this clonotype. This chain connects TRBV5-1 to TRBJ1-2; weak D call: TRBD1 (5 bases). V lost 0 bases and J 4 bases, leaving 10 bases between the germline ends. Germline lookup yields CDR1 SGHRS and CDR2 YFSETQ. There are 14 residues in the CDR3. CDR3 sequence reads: CASSLVQTAYGYTF. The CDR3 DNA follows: TGCGCCAGCAGCTTGGTACAGACAGCCTATGGCTACACCTTC. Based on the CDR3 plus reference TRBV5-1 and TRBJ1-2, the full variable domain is KAGVTQTPRYLIKTRGQQVTLSCSPISGHRSVSWYQQTPGQGLQFLFEYFSETQRNKGNFPGRFSGRQFSNSRSEMNVSTLELGDSALYLCASSLVQTAYGYTFGSGTRLTVV.

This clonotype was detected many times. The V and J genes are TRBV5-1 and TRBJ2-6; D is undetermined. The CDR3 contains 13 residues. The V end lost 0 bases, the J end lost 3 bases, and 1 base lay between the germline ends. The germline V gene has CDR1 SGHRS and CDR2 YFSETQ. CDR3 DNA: TGCGCCAGCAGCTTGGTTGGGGCCAACGTCCTGACTTTC. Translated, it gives CASSLVGANVLTF.

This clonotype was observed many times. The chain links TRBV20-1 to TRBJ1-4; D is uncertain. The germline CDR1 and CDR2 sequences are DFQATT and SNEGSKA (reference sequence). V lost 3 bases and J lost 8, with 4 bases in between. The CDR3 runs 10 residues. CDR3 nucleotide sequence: TGCAGTGCTAGGCGAGAAAAACTGTTTTTT. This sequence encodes CSARREKLFF.

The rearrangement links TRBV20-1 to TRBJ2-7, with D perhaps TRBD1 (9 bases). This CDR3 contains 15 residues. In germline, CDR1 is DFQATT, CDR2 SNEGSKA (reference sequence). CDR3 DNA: TGCAGCGCTCCGGGAGGGGGGACAGGGACCTACGAGCAGTACTTC. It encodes CSAPGGGTGTYEQYF.

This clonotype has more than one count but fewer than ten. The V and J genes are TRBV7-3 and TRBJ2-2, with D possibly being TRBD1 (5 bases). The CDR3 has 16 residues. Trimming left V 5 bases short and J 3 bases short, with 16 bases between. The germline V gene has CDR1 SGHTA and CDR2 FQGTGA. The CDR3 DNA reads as TGTGCCAGCAGCCCCTTGGCAGGGCCTTACACCGGGGAGCTGTTTTTT. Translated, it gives CASSPLAGPYTGELFF. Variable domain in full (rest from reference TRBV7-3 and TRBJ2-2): GAGVSQTPSNKVTEKGKYVELRCDPISGHTALYWYRQSLGQGPEFLIYFQGTGAADDSGLPNDRFFAVRPEGSVSTLKIQRTERGDSAVYLCASSPLAGPYTGELFFGEGSRLTVL.

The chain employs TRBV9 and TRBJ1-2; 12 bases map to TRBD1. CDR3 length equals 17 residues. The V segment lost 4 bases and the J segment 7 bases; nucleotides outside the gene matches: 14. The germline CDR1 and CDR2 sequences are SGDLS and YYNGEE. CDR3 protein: CASSMNPGQGASSGYTF. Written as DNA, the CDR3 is TGTGCCAGCAGCATGAATCCGGGACAGGGGGCAAGTAGTGGCTACACCTTC.

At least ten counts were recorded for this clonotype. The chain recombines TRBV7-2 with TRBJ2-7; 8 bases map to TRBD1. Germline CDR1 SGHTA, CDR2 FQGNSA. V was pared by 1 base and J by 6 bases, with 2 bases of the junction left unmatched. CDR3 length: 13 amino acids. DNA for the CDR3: TGTGCCAGCAGCTTAGACAGGGGGGTCGAGCAGTACTTC. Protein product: CASSLDRGVEQYF.

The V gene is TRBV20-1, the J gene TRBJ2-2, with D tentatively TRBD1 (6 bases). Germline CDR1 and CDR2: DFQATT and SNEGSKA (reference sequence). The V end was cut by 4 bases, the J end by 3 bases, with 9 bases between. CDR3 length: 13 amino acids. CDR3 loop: CSAKTGHTGELFF. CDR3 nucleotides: TGCAGTGCTAAGACAGGCCACACCGGGGAGCTGTTTTTT.